The 23 T cell receptor beta chains below were found in one sample sequenced in a study of T cell responses to AZD1222 COVID-19 vaccine. The assay was immunoSEQ multiplex PCR, and TCRdb's table has in-frame clones only and misses some. The profile shows roughly 100,000 clones, approximately 86% of them singletons. This material consisted of peripheral blood, taken on day 0 of AZD1222 vaccination. The receptors stem from an adult in good health.

The V gene is TRBV10-1, the J gene TRBJ2-5, with a possible D match to TRBD1 (5 bases). Germline CDR1 and CDR2: WNHNN and SYGVQD (reference sequence). Trimming left V 7 bases short and J 4 bases short, with 16 bases between. The CDR3 runs 14 residues. CDR3 bases: TGCGCCAGCACCTGGGGCCCTCGGCGAGAGACCCAGTACTTC. The encoded protein is CASTWGPRRETQYF.

This rearrangement joins TRBV15 to TRBJ1-5; D gene unclear. CDR1 LNHNV and CDR2 YYDKDF come from the germline V gene (reference sequence). This CDR3 has 13 residues. The V end was cut by 2 bases, the J end by 3 bases, with 5 bases between. The CDR3 nucleotides read TGTGCCACCAGCAGACAAACCAATCAGCCCCAGCATTTT. It translates to CATSRQTNQPQHF. Full variable domain (rest looked up from reference TRBV15 and TRBJ1-5): DAMVIQNPRYQVTQFGKPVTLSCSQTLNHNVMYWYQQKSSQAPKLLFHYYDKDFNNEADTPDNFQSRRPNTSFCFLDIRSPGLGDTAMYLCATSRQTNQPQHFGDGTRLSIL.

This chain links TRBV3-1 (or the pseudogene TRBV3-2) with TRBJ1-2, with 9 bases that match TRBD1. This CDR3 region has 15 residues. The V and J ends lost 4 bases and 4 bases, in that order; junction bases with no gene match: 7. Per the germline V gene, CDR1 is LGHDT and CDR2 is YNNKEL (reference sequence). CDR3 sequence: CASSPGTGLAYGYTF. CDR3 coding DNA: TGTGCCAGCAGCCCCGGGACAGGGCTGGCCTATGGCTACACCTTC.

This clone was seen only a few times. This chain links TRBV4-1 with TRBJ2-7; D ambiguous. The CDR3 consists of 14 residues. CDR1 and CDR2 (germline): MGHRA, YSYEKL. The V and J ends lost 0 bases and 7 bases respectively, with 13 bases between them. The chain's CDR3 is CASSQDPTLVEQYF. CDR3 in DNA: TGCGCCAGCAGCCAAGATCCCACCTTAGTGGAGCAGTACTTC.

The chain is built from TRBV6-6 and TRBJ1-6; 10 nucleotides match TRBD1. CDR3 length: 15 residues. Germline values: CDR1 MNHNY, CDR2 SVGAGI (reference sequence). V was clipped by 3 bases and J by 8 bases; unmatched bases: 4. CDR3 DNA sequence: TGTGCCAGCAGTTATTCTGGGACAGGGGATTCACCCCTCCACTTT. It codes for CASSYSGTGDSPLHF.

The chain recombines TRBV19 with TRBJ2-1; TRBD1 or TRBD2 may be the D gene (6 bases each). This CDR3 contains 14 residues. V was trimmed by 1 base and J by 6 bases, leaving 10 bases between them. CDR1 LNHDA and CDR2 SQIVND come from the germline V gene (reference sequence). This chain's CDR3 is CASSIVRGPNEQFF. DNA for the CDR3: TGTGCCAGTAGTATAGTTCGGGGGCCCAATGAGCAGTTCTTC.

The V call is TRBV5-1, the J call TRBJ2-3, with 7 bases identical to TRBD1. Germline V gene sequence: CDR1 SGHRS, CDR2 YFSETQ. This CDR3 comprises 16 residues. The J segment lost 2 bases and the V segment lost 0 bases, leaving 6 bases of the junction unmatched. The CDR3 DNA reads as TGCGCCAGCAGCTTGGGATTGACAGGGACCACAGATACGCAGTATTTT. As protein: CASSLGLTGTTDTQYF.

This chain connects TRBV27 to TRBJ1-5; D unresolved. V shed 4 bases and J shed 1 base, with 8 bases lying between them. The CDR3 is 14 amino acids. Germline V lookup: CDR1 MNHEY, CDR2 SMNVEV (reference sequence). The CDR3 sequence: CASSYLSSNQPQHF. The CDR3 DNA sequence: TGTGCCAGCAGTTACCTTAGCAGCAATCAGCCCCAGCATTTT.

This chain uses TRBV5-8 with TRBJ2-5; 9 bases fit TRBD1. Germline V gene sequence: CDR1 SGHTS, CDR2 YDEGEE. V trimming: 4 bases; J trimming: 2 bases; junction bases outside the gene matches: 12. The CDR3 length is 17 residues. CDR3 DNA sequence: TGTGCCAGCAGCAGCGGGACTTCCGGGACAGGGCAAGAGACCCAGTACTTC. Its translation is CASSSGTSGTGQETQYF.

A single count supports this clone. The chain couples TRBV6-6 to TRBJ1-3, with D uncertain. V lost 5 bases and J lost 4, with 9 bases in between. Per germline, CDR1 MNHNY and CDR2 SVGAGI (reference sequence). This CDR3 is built from 13 residues. This CDR3 reads CASSPAPGNTIYF. The CDR3 nucleotides read TGTGCCAGCAGTCCGGCCCCAGGAAACACCATATATTTT.

This clone was seen at least ten times. The rearrangement links TRBV6-5 to TRBJ1-6, with D possibly TRBD1 on 5 matching bases. Per the germline V gene, CDR1 is MNHEY and CDR2 is SVGAGI. CDR3 length equals 13 residues. The ends were cut back, 6 bases at V and 7 bases at J, with 10 bases in the middle. The CDR3 sequence is CASRDMDNSPLHF. Written as DNA, the CDR3 is TGTGCCAGCAGGGACATGGACAATTCACCCCTCCACTTT.

The J gene is TRBJ1-5, the V gene TRBV19; 7 nucleotides align to TRBD1. The CDR3 loop spans 14 amino acids. The J segment lost 8 bases and the V segment lost 7 bases, leaving 11 bases of the junction unmatched. The germline V gene has CDR1 LNHDA and CDR2 SQIVND (reference sequence). CDR3 sequence reads: CASTEGQLSEPQHF. DNA for the CDR3: TGTGCCAGTACCGAGGGACAGTTATCGGAGCCCCAGCATTTT. The full variable domain, rest sourced from reference TRBV19 and TRBJ1-5, is DGGITQSPKYLFRKEGQNVTLSCEQNLNHDAMYWYRQDPGQGLRLIYYSQIVNDFQKGDIAEGYSVSREKKESFPLTVTSAQKNPTAFYLCASTEGQLSEPQHFGDGTRLSIL.

The chain has TRBV16 and TRBJ2-7; maybe TRBD1 (6 bases). CDR3 length: 15 amino acids. Germline V lookup: CDR1 KGHSY, CDR2 FQNENV. The V gene lost 0 bases and the J gene lost 7 bases, with 16 bases spanning the gap. As DNA, the CDR3 is TGTGCCAGCAGCCAATCAGGGGCAGGGGCACGAGAGCAGTACTTC. Protein product: CASSQSGAGAREQYF.

For the CDR3, the DNA is TGCGCCAGCAGCCTAGGACTAGCGGGAGGGAGCTCCTACGAGCAGTACTTC. Translation gives CASSLGLAGGSSYEQYF. The gene calls are TRBV5-1 and TRBJ2-7; 15 bases line up with TRBD2. Germline V gene data show CDR1 as SGHRS and CDR2 as YFSETQ. There are 17 residues in the CDR3. Germline trimming cut 4 bases from V and 0 bases from J; bases unmatched to any gene: 5.

The V and J genes are TRBV2 and TRBJ2-6; D possibly corresponds to TRBD1 (5 bases). V was shortened by 9 bases and J by 0 bases, with 12 bases between the two germline ends. From germline, CDR1 is SNHLY and CDR2 FYNNEI. The CDR3 spans 15 residues. The CDR3 spells CASFGQHSGANVLTF. The CDR3 DNA sequence: TGTGCCAGTTTTGGACAACACTCTGGGGCCAACGTCCTGACTTTC. Looking up the rest from reference TRBV2 and TRBJ2-6 gives the full variable domain: EPEVTQTPSHQVTQMGQEVILRCVPISNHLYFYWYRQILGQKVEFLVSFYNNEISEKSEIFDDQFSVERPDGSNFTLKIRSTKLEDSAMYFCASFGQHSGANVLTFGAGSRLTVL.

The chain couples TRBV13 to TRBJ1-1, with D perhaps TRBD1 (5 bases). Per germline, CDR1 PRHDT and CDR2 FYEKMQ (reference sequence). The V and J ends lost 4 bases and 0 bases respectively, with 6 bases between them. CDR3 size: 13 residues. The CDR3 DNA follows: TGTGCCAGCAGCTCAGGGATGAACACTGAAGCTTTCTTT. It yields the protein CASSSGMNTEAFF. Full variable domain (rest looked up from reference TRBV13 and TRBJ1-1): AAGVIQSPRHLIKEKRETATLKCYPIPRHDTVYWYQQGPGQDPQFLISFYEKMQSDKGSIPDRFSAQQFSDYHSELNMSSLELGDSALYFCASSSGMNTEAFFGQGTRLTVV.

This clone was seen just once. The chain combines TRBV6-2 or TRBV6-3 with TRBJ1-1, with no clear D. Trimming shortened V by 2 bases and J by 0 bases, and 16 bases separated the two germline ends. Germline assignment: CDR1 MNHEY and CDR2 SVGEGT. The CDR3 covers 17 residues. The CDR3 protein is CASSYRPGSKMNTEAFF. Here the CDR3 DNA reads TGTGCCAGCAGTTACAGACCGGGATCTAAAATGAACACTGAAGCTTTCTTT.

In its sample, this clone was seen a few times. The V and J genes are TRBV27 and TRBJ1-1; no firm D call. Germline V lookup: CDR1 MNHEY, CDR2 SMNVEV (reference sequence). V dropped 3 bases and J dropped 1 base, with 6 bases sitting between them. The CDR3 totals 13 residues. CDR3 region: CASSFDGNTEAFF. The CDR3, as DNA: TGTGCCAGCAGTTTCGACGGGAACACTGAAGCTTTCTTT.

The V call is TRBV3-1 (or the pseudogene TRBV3-2), the J call TRBJ1-1; D uncertain. Germline CDR1 and CDR2: LGHDT and YNNKEL (reference sequence). V dropped 2 bases and J dropped 6 bases, with 13 bases sitting between them. CDR3 length equals 14 residues. The CDR3 here is CASSQTPGWPEAFF. As DNA, the CDR3 is TGTGCCAGCAGCCAAACCCCGGGGTGGCCTGAAGCTTTCTTT.

V and J are TRBV27 and TRBJ2-3; 12 positions match TRBD2. V lost 2 bases, J lost 1 base, and 4 bases stayed unmatched. In germline, CDR1 is MNHEY, CDR2 SMNVEV (reference sequence). The CDR3 is 17 residues long. The CDR3 reads CASSLLTSGSGTDTQYF. The CDR3 DNA follows: TGTGCCAGCAGTTTACTGACTAGCGGGAGTGGCACAGATACGCAGTATTTT.

The chain joins TRBV11-2 to TRBJ1-2, with D uncertain. V lost 2 bases and J lost 3, with 13 bases in between. Germline V lookup: CDR1 SGHAT, CDR2 FQNNGV. This CDR3 has 15 amino acids. This CDR3 reads CASSLNGVADYGYTF. The DNA of the CDR3 is TGTGCCAGCAGCTTAAATGGGGTAGCGGACTATGGCTACACCTTC.

The chain uses TRBV9 and TRBJ1-3; D remains unclear. The CDR3 runs 15 residues. Trimming took off 0 bases at V and 0 bases at J, with 7 bases between the two ends. Germline CDR1 SGDLS, CDR2 YYNGEE. The CDR3 sequence: CASSVGSLSGNTIYF. In DNA, the CDR3 is TGTGCCAGCAGCGTAGGGTCCCTCTCTGGAAACACCATATATTTT.

The J gene is TRBJ1-1, the V gene TRBV2, with 9 bases fitting TRBD1. Germline CDR1 SNHLY, CDR2 FYNNEI. J lost 4 bases, V lost 7 bases, and 7 bases had no gene match. The CDR3 contains 14 residues. The CDR3 coding sequence is TGTGCCAGCACCACGGACAGGGGAAGCACTGAAGCTTTCTTT. This translates into CASTTDRGSTEAFF.